This T cell receptor (beta chain) is drawn from a study of blood T cells in healthy people across ages. The donors, all healthy, were Caucasians living in Russia, aged roughly 6 to 95. With a J-beta primer mix and a sample-barcoded 5' primer, a second PCR ran roughly 6 to 11 cycles. TCRdb analysed the 5' RACE reads with MiXCR anew, one entry per CDR3 protein. The sample records about 1.8 million distinct CDR3 sequences, roughly 52% being singletons. General study points: In older individuals, TCR beta diversity per million T cells was lower, falling roughly linearly with age.

Germline-derived CDR1 and CDR2 are SGHDN and FVKESK. CDR3 length: 16 amino acids. V lost 3 bases to trimming and J lost 13 bases; unmatched junction nucleotides: 15. For this clonotype: Its antigen is unknown.

J is TRBJ2-1 and V is TRBV14, with 10 bases matching TRBD2. Sequencing was carried out using blood. This sequence was found in a woman aged 40 to 49 in good health. The CDR3 nucleotides are TGTGCCAGCAGCCAGAGCCACAGCGGGGGGGGAAAGACCCAGTTCTTC. This encodes CASSQSHSGGGKTQFF.